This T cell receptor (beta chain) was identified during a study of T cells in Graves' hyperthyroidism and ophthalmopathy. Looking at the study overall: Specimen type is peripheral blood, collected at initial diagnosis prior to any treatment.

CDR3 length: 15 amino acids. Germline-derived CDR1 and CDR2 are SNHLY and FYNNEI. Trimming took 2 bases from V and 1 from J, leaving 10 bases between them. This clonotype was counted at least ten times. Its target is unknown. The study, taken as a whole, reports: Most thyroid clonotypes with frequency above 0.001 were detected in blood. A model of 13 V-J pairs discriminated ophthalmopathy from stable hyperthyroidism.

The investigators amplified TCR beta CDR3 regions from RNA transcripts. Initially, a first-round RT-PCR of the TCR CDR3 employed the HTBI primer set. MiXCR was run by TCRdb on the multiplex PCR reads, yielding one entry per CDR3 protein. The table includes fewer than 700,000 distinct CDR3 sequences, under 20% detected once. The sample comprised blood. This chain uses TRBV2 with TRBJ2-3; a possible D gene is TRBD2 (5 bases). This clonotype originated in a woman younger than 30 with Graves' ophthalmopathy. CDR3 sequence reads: CASSELVSGTDTQYF. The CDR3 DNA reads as TGTGCCAGCAGTGAATTAGTTAGCGGCACAGATACGCAGTATTTT.